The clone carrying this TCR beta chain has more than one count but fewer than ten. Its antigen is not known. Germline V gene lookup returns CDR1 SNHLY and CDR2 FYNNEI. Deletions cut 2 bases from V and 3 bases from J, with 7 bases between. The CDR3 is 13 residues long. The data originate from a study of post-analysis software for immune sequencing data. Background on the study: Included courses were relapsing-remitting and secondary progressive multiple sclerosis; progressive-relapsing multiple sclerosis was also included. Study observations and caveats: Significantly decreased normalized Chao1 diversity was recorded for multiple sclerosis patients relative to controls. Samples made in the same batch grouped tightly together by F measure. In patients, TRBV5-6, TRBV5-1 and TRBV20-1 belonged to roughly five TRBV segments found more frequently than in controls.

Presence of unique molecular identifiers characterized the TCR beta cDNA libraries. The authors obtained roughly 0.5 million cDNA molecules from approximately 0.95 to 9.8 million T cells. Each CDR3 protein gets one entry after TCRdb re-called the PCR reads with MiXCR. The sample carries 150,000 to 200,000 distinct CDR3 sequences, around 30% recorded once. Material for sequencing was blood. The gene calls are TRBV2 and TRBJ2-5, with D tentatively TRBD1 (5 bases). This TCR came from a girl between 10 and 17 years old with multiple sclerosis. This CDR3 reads CASSEIREETQYF. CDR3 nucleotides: TGTGCCAGCAGTGAAATCAGGGAAGAGACCCAGTACTTC. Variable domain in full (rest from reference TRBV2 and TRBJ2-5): EPEVTQTPSHQVTQMGQEVILRCVPISNHLYFYWYRQILGQKVEFLVSFYNNEISEKSEIFDDQFSVERPDGSNFTLKIRSTKLEDSAMYFCASSEIREETQYFGPGTRLLVL.